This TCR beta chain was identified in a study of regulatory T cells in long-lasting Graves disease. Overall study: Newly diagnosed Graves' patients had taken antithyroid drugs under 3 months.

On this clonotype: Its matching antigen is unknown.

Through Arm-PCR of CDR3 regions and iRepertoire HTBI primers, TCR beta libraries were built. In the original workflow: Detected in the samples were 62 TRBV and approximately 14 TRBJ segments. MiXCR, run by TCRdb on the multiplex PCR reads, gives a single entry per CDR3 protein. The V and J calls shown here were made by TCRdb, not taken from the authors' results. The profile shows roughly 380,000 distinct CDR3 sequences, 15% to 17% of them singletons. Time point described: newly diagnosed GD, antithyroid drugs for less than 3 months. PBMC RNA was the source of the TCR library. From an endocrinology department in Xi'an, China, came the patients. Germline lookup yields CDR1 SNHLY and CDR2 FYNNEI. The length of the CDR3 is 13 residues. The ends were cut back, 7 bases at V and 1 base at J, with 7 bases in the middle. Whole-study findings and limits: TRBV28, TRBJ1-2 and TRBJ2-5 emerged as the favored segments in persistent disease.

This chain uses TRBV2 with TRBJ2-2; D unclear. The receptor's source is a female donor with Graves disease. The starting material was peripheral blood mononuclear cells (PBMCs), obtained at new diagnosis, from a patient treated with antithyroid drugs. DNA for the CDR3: TGTGCCAGCAATTTGGAGAACACCGGGGAGCTGTTTTTT. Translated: CASNLENTGELFF.